Listed here are 17 T cell receptor beta chains from one sample, sequenced in a study of blood T cells in healthy people across ages. A second PCR of 7 to 11 cycles used a sample-barcoded 5' primer and a J-beta primer mix. One entry per CDR3 protein results from TCRdb running MiXCR on the 5' RACE reads. The table has about 900,000 distinct CDR3 sequences, about 59% seen once. Sequenced material: blood. The source is a man aged 25 to 40 in good health.

The chain employs TRBV20-1 and TRBJ1-6; D is ambiguous. Per the germline V gene, CDR1 is DFQATT and CDR2 is SNEGSKA (reference sequence). V dropped 6 bases and J dropped 7 bases, with 13 bases sitting between them. The CDR3 totals 13 residues. The DNA of the CDR3 is TGCAGTGCAGAGTCCACAGCCAATTCACCCCTCCACTTT. Translating it yields CSAESTANSPLHF.

The chain joins TRBV27 to TRBJ1-1; no definite D call. The CDR3 loop spans 15 amino acids. With 5 bases removed from V and 5 bases from J, the gap between germline ends came to 18 bases. Germline lookup yields CDR1 MNHEY and CDR2 SMNVEV (reference sequence). CDR3 nucleotide sequence: TGTGCCAGCAGTCGAGCGGCCGCCGGAAGGACTGAAGCTTTCTTT. Encoded protein: CASSRAAAGRTEAFF.

This sequence joins TRBV15 and TRBJ2-7; D may correspond to TRBD1 or TRBD2 (5 bases each). Germline lookup yields CDR1 LNHNV and CDR2 YYDKDF (reference sequence). This CDR3 region has 16 residues. Trimming pared 5 bases from V and 3 bases from J, leaving 20 bases between. The CDR3 DNA sequence: TGTGCCACCAGCGTAAGTTGGGACCCCACCGGCTACGAGCAGTACTTC. It yields the protein CATSVSWDPTGYEQYF.

This clonotype was counted a few times. The V call is TRBV2, the J call TRBJ2-7; 10 nucleotides match TRBD1. After removal of 2 bases from V and 0 bases from J, the junction contained 19 bases not matched to a gene. This CDR3 region has 21 residues. In germline, CDR1 is SNHLY, CDR2 FYNNEI. The CDR3 DNA follows: TGTGCCAGCAGTGAATTCCTTCCGGGACAGGGGACCGGGGGTTCCTCCTACGAGCAGTACTTC. Translating it yields CASSEFLPGQGTGGSSYEQYF.

This clonotype was picked up one time. This rearrangement joins TRBV5-1 to TRBJ1-2; D possibly corresponds to TRBD1 (6 bases). The ends were cut back, 5 bases at V and 5 bases at J, with 16 bases in the middle. In germline, CDR1 is SGHRS, CDR2 YFSETQ. CDR3 size: 14 residues. The CDR3 region has the DNA TGCGCCAGCAGAAGGGACAACCCGGGGTATGGCTACACCTTC. It codes for CASRRDNPGYGYTF.

A few counts support this clonotype. The CDR3 spells CAPNPSGPYNEQFF. CDR3 nucleotide sequence: TGTGCCCCCAACCCTAGCGGCCCCTACAATGAGCAGTTCTTC. The J gene is TRBJ2-1, the V gene TRBV10-3; TRBD2 aligns across 7 bases. V was pared by 11 bases and J by 2 bases, with 9 bases of the junction left unmatched. Per the germline V gene, CDR1 is ENHRY and CDR2 is SYGVKD. The CDR3 sequence is 14 residues long.

The chain employs TRBV9 and TRBJ2-1, with D perhaps assigned TRBD1 or TRBD2 (5 bases each). Germline CDR1 and CDR2: SGDLS and YYNGEE. The CDR3 length is 15 residues. The V end was cut by 2 bases, the J end by 2 bases, with 11 bases between. The CDR3 sequence: CASSVSGPTYNEQFF. The CDR3 DNA follows: TGTGCCAGCAGCGTGTCGGGGCCCACCTACAATGAGCAGTTCTTC.

This sequence joins TRBV9 and TRBJ2-4; maybe TRBD1 (7 bases). The J call may be in error: the DNA end matches TRBJ2-7 better. The CDR3 has 14 amino acids. CDR1 and CDR2 (germline): SGDLS, YYNGEE. For the CDR3, the DNA is TGTGCCAGCAGCGCGGGGGACAGTCCATACGAGCAGTACTTC. Translation gives CASSAGDSPYEQYF.

The rearrangement links TRBV2 to TRBJ2-3, with D possibly matching TRBD1 (5 bases). V was trimmed by 8 bases and J by 3 bases, leaving 12 bases between them. Germline-derived CDR1 and CDR2 are SNHLY and FYNNEI. The CDR3 runs 13 residues. CDR3 in amino acids: CASPGKETDTQYF. The DNA for the CDR3 is TGTGCCAGCCCAGGGAAAGAGACAGATACGCAGTATTTT.

The CDR3 DNA follows: TGTGCCATCAGTGAGACTCTGGGACAGGCGAGGGAGGCAGATACGCAGTATTTT. Residues: CAISETLGQAREADTQYF. The V and J genes are TRBV10-3 and TRBJ2-3, with 8 bases fitting TRBD1. CDR1 and CDR2 (germline): ENHRY, SYGVKD. CDR3 length equals 18 residues. The J segment lost 4 bases and the V segment lost 2 bases, leaving 14 bases of the junction unmatched.

This rearrangement joins TRBV7-2 to TRBJ2-5; the match to TRBD1 covers 10 bases. CDR1 and CDR2 from the germline V gene are SGHTA and FQGNSA. This CDR3 has 17 amino acids. The V and J ends lost 1 base and 9 bases, in that order; junction bases with no gene match: 14. The CDR3 loop reads CASSLEWGQGNPGAQYF. The CDR3 coding sequence is TGTGCCAGCAGCTTAGAATGGGGACAGGGGAATCCCGGGGCCCAGTACTTC.

The V call is TRBV6-2 or TRBV6-3, the J call TRBJ2-5; 7 bases are a match to TRBD2. CDR3 size: 14 residues. Looked up from germline, CDR1 is MNHEY and CDR2 is SVGEGT. The junction had 4 bases not matched to a gene; V was cut back by 5 bases and J by 1 base. Here the CDR3 reads CASSEGLPQETQYF. The CDR3 bases are TGTGCCAGCAGTGAGGGACTACCCCAAGAGACCCAGTACTTC.

The chain recombines TRBV6-5 with TRBJ1-2; tentative D call: TRBD1 (6 bases). CDR3 length equals 13 residues. Trimming took off 11 bases at V and 6 bases at J, with 19 bases between the two ends. Germline V gives CDR1 MNHEY, CDR2 SVGAGI. In DNA form, the CDR3 reads TGTGCCGTAATGTCGGGGGCGATCGATGGCTACACCTTC. Translation: CAVMSGAIDGYTF.

This clonotype has more than one count but fewer than ten. The chain joins TRBV13 to TRBJ2-7; 8 nucleotides align to TRBD2. With 11 bases clipped from V and 1 base from J, the junction kept 10 bases outside the gene matches. This CDR3 is 14 amino acids long. Germline V CDR1 and CDR2: PRHDT, FYEKMQ (reference sequence). CDR3: CAVRGRGASYEQYF. CDR3 nucleotides: TGTGCCGTTCGTGGGCGGGGGGCATCCTACGAGCAGTACTTC.

The gene calls are TRBV7-3 and TRBJ1-5; no firm D call. CDR3 length: 17 amino acids. From germline, CDR1 is SGHTA and CDR2 FQGTGA. Trimming shortened V by 4 bases and J by 0 bases, and 16 bases separated the two germline ends. The CDR3 coding sequence is TGTGCCAGCAGCTCGCGTGGACTGAATTATAGCAATCAGCCCCAGCATTTT. Translated: CASSSRGLNYSNQPQHF.

V is TRBV19 and J is TRBJ1-5, with 9 bases that match TRBD1. Germline loops: CDR1 LNHDA, CDR2 SQIVND (reference sequence). Germline trimming cut 3 bases from V and 6 bases from J; bases unmatched to any gene: 6. This CDR3 region has 15 residues. The CDR3 protein is CASSIWDRVGQPQHF. CDR3 DNA sequence: TGTGCCAGTAGTATTTGGGACAGGGTAGGTCAGCCCCAGCATTTT.

This rearrangement joins TRBV18 to TRBJ2-3; the match to TRBD1 covers 8 bases. Per the germline V gene, CDR1 is KGHSH and CDR2 is LQKENI. The V segment lost 2 bases and the J segment 2 bases; nucleotides outside the gene matches: 9. The CDR3 totals 17 residues. This CDR3 is CASSPGQGLLYTDTQYF. CDR3 sequence (DNA): TGTGCCAGCTCACCAGGACAGGGACTGCTATACACAGATACGCAGTATTTT. Variable domain in full (rest from reference TRBV18 and TRBJ2-3): NAGVMQNPRHLVRRRGQEARLRCSPMKGHSHVYWYRQLPEEGLKFMVYLQKENIIDESGMPKERFSAEFPKEGPSILRIQQVVRGDSAAYFCASSPGQGLLYTDTQYFGPGTRLTVL.